This T cell receptor beta chain was recovered during a study of healthy donors' naive CD4 and CD8 T cells. Whole-study findings and limits: Alpha and beta chains were sequenced in bulk without pairing. Reportedly, most V and J gene segments showed naive CD4+ versus CD8+ bias.

Each TCR library used around 500 ng of total RNA and a linear amplification protocol. TCRdb redid the calling of the reads with MiXCR, one entry per CDR3 protein. The table shows about 180,000 distinct CDR3 sequences, with around three quarters occurring only once. Of note for this clonotype: Its antigen is currently unknown.

The length of the CDR3 is 13 residues. The V gene lost 5 bases and the J gene lost 6 bases, with 14 bases spanning the gap. Germline V gene lookup returns CDR1 SGHTA and CDR2 FQGNSA. The clonotype comes from a pool of human donors in good health; the sample pools cells from several healthy donors. Sequencing was done on a sample of naive CD4+ and CD8+ T cells sorted from blood, pooled from several donors. The chain carries TRBV7-2 and TRBJ2-7, with D unclear. In nucleotides, the CDR3 is TGTGCCAGCAGCCCAATAGGGTTGGTCGAGCAGTACTTC. Translated: CASSPIGLVEQYF.